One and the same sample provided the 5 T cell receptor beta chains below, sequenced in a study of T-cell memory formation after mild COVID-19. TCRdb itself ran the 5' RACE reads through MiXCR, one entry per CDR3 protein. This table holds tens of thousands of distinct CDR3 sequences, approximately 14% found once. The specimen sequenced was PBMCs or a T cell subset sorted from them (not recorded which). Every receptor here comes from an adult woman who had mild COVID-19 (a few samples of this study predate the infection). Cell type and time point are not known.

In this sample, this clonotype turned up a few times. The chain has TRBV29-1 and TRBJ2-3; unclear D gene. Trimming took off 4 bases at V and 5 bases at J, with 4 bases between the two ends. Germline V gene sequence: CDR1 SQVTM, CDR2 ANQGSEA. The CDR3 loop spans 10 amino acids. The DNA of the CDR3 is TGCAGCGTTGGAATAGATACGCAGTATTTT. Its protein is CSVGIDTQYF.

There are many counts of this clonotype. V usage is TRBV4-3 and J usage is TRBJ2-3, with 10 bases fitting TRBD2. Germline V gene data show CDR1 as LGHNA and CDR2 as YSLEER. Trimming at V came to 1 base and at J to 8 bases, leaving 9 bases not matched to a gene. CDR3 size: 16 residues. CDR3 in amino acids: CASSQATGPSGGTQYF. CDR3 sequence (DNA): TGCGCCAGCAGCCAAGCAACCGGCCCTAGCGGGGGTACGCAGTATTTT.

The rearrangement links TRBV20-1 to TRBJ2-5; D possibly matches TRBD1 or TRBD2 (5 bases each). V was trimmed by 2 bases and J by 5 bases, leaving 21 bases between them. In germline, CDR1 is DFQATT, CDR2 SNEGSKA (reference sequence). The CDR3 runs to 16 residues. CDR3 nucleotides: TGCAGTGCTAGACCCTACGCCGGGGCAAGGGAGGAGACCCAGTACTTC. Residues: CSARPYAGAREETQYF.

CDR3 sequence reads: CASRVGTSSYNEQFF. CDR3 nucleotides: TGTGCCAGCAGGGTAGGGACTAGCTCCTACAATGAGCAGTTCTTC. This sequence joins TRBV2 and TRBJ2-1; TRBD2 matches at 8 bases. In germline, CDR1 is SNHLY, CDR2 FYNNEI. This CDR3 is 15 amino acids long. With 6 bases clipped from V and 0 bases from J, the junction kept 4 bases outside the gene matches.

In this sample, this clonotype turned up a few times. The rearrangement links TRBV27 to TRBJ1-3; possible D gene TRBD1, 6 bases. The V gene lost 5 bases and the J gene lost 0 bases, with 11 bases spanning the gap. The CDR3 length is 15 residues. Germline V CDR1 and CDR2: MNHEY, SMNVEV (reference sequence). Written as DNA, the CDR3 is TGTGCCAGCAGTGCGACAGGATACTCTGGAAACACCATATATTTT. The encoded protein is CASSATGYSGNTIYF.